The present T cell receptor beta chain was sequenced within a study of T-cell reconstitution after alpha-beta-depleted transplantation in children (dated by TCRdb to about 2016). With respect to the entire study: Using TCR repertoire profiling, the study followed T-cell immune reconstitution in a quantitative way in children after TCRalphabeta/CD19-depleted allogeneic hematopoietic cell transplantation.

This clonotype was counted at least ten times. Its antigen target is currently unknown. Base qualities were left out, and no much larger clone turns up one base away. Interpreted using the paper, the treatment or condition label stands for: allogeneic hematopoietic cell transplantation with graft depleted of TCRalphabeta T cells and CD19 B cells. TCRalphabeta/CD19-depleted allogeneic hematopoietic cell grafts were given to the transplant recipients, all of whom were children. The study at large found these results: In some patients, the high TCRbeta diversity seen at day 60 was put down to recipient T cells and intrathymic progenitors that had survived conditioning. Over subsequent months, a decline in hyperexpanded clone frequencies was noted, and after one year, T-cell counts and TCRbeta diversity were mostly ascribed to newly produced T cells. The apparently early alphabetaT-cell count recovery about two months after transplant was reportedly dependent on only several hundred rapidly expanded clones derived from non-depleted graft cells.

Library preparation was by PCR. The data were produced on an Illumina HiSeq 2500. Molecular barcoding was employed in the preparation of TCR libraries, with unique molecular identifiers being used to normalize TCRbeta repertoire quantification. Starting from the raw public reads, TCRdb applied fastp trimming at Q25, assembled clones with MiXCR and retained in-frame beta chains. Identical CDR3 proteins give one entry, which carries the most common genes and DNA. The sample has about 830,000 distinct CDR3 sequences on record, approximately 15% of them singletons. The ten largest make up roughly 4.8% of the sample. The cysteine opens and the phenylalanine closes a CDR3 of 17 amino acids. CDR3 DNA only is kept here, 51 bases in frame from base 1. Ends trimmed: V by 7 bases, J by 2 bases; bases unmatched to a gene: 11.

Here the sequenced sample was PBMCs, mostly from graft donor cells, taken 360 days after TCRalphabeta/CD19-depleted stem cell transplant. The chain employs TRBV12-3 or TRBV12-4 and TRBJ2-5; 12 central bases correspond to TRBD1. The source of this sequence is a male patient younger than 18 who had a stem cell transplant for acute lymphoblastic leukemia, so the T cells may come from the graft donor. The DNA is as follows: TGTGCCAGCATTCCGGGACAGGGGGCGCGACAACAAGAGACCCAGTACTTC. The translation is CASIPGQGARQQETQYF.